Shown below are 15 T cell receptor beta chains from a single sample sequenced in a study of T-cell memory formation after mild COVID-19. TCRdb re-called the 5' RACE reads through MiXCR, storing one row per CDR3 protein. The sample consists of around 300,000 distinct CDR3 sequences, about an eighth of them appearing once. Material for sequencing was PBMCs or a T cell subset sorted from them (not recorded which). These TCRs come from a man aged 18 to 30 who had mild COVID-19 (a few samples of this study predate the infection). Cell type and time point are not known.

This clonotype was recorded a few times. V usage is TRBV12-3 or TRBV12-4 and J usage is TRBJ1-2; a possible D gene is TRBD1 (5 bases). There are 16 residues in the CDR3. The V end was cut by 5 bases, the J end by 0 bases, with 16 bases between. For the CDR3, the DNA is TGTGCCAGCAGTAGCTACGGACACCTAGCTAACTATGGCTACACCTTC. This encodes CASSSYGHLANYGYTF.

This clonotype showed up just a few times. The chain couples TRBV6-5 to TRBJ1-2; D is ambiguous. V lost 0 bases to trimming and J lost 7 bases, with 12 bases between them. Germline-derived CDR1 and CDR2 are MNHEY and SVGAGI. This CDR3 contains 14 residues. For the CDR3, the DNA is TGTGCCAGCAGTTACTCAACCACACTGGGTGGCTACACCTTC. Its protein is CASSYSTTLGGYTF.

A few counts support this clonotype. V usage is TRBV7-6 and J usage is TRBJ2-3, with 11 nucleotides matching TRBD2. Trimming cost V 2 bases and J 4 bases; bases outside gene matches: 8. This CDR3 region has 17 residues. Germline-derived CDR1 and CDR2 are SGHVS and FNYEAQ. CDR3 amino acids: CASSLSLSGGEADTQYF. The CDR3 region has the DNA TGTGCCAGCAGCTTATCCCTTAGCGGGGGGGAGGCAGATACGCAGTATTTT.

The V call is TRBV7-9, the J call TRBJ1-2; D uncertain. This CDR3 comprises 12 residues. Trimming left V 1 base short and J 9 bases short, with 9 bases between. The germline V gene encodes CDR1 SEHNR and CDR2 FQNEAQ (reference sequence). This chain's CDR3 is CASSLELGSYTF. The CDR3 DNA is TGTGCCAGCAGCTTAGAGTTGGGAAGCTACACCTTC.

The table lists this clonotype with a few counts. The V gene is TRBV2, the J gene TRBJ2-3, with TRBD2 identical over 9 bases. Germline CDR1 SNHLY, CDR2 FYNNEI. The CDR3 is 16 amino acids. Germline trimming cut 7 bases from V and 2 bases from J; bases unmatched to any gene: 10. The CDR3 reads CASIFPLAGTTDTQYF. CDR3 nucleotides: TGTGCCAGCATTTTCCCGCTAGCGGGGACCACAGATACGCAGTATTTT.

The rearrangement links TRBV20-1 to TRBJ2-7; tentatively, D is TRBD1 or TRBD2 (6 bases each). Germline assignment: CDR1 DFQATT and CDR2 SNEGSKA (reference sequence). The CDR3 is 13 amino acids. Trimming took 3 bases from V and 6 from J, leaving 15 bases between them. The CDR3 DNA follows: TGCAGTGCTAGTAGCGGCAGGGGTCCCGAGCAGTACGTC. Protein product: CSASSGRGPEQYV.

The CDR3 spells CSASPLQLGTDTQYF. In nucleotides, the CDR3 is TGCAGTGCTAGCCCGCTTCAACTCGGCACAGATACGCAGTATTTT. The chain has TRBV20-1 and TRBJ2-3, with unresolved D. Per the germline V gene, CDR1 is DFQATT and CDR2 is SNEGSKA (reference sequence). V lost 3 bases and J 1 base, leaving 14 bases between the germline ends. This CDR3 has 15 residues.

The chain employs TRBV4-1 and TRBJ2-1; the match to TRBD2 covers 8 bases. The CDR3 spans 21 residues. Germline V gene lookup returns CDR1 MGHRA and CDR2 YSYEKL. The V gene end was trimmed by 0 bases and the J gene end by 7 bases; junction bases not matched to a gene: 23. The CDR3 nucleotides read TGCGCCAGCAGCCAAGACATGTCGTTGCGGGAGGTCGGAGCTCTAAAAAATGAGCAGTTCTTC. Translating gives CASSQDMSLREVGALKNEQFF.

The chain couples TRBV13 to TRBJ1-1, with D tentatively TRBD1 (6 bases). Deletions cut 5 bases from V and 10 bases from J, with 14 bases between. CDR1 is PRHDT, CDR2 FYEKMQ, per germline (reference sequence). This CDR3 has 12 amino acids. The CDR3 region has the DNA TGTGCCAGCAGCCTGGCCGAGGGGGGAGCTTTCTTT. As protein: CASSLAEGGAFF.

DNA for the CDR3: TGTGCCAGCATAGACCCGACAAACTATGGCTACACCTTC. This sequence encodes CASIDPTNYGYTF. The rearrangement joins TRBV2 to TRBJ1-2; D is unclear. The germline gives CDR1 SNHLY, CDR2 FYNNEI. With 7 bases removed from V and 2 bases from J, the gap between germline ends came to 11 bases. The CDR3 extends over 13 amino acids.

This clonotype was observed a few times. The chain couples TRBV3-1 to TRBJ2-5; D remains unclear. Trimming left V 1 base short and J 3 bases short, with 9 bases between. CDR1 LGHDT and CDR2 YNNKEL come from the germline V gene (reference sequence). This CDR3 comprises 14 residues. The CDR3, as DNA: TGTGCCAGCAGCCAAGTGGCAGGAGAAGAGACCCAGTACTTC. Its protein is CASSQVAGEETQYF.

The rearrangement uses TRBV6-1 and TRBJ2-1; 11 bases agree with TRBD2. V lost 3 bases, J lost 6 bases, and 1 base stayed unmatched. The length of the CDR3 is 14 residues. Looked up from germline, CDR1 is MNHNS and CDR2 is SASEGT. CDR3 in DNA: TGTGCCAGCAGTGATAGCGGGGGGGCCAATGAGCAGTTCTTC. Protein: CASSDSGGANEQFF.

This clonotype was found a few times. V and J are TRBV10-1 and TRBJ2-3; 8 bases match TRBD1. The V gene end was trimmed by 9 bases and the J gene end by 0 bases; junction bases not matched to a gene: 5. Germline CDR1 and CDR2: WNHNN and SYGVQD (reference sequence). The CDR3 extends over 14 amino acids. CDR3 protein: CARTGESSTDTQYF. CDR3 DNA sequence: TGCGCCAGGACAGGGGAATCTAGCACAGATACGCAGTATTTT.

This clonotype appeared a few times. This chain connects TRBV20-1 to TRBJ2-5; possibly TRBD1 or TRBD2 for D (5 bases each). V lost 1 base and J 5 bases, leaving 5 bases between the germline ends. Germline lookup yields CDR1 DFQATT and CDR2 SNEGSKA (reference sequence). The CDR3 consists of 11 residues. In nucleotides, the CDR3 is TGCAGTGCTAGAGGGGGGGAGACCCAGTACTTC. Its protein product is CSARGGETQYF.

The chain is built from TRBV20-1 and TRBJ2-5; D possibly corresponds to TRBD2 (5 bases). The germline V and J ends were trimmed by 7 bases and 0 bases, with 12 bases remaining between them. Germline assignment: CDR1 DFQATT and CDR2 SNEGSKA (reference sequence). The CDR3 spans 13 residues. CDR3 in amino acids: CSEGSADQETQYF. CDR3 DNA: TGCAGTGAGGGTAGCGCAGACCAAGAGACCCAGTACTTC.